A selection of T cell receptor beta chains follows, all from one sample in a study of pediatric ulcerative colitis. Data came from immunoSEQ multiplex PCR; TCRdb stores just in-frame clones and leaves some out. The profile shows tens of thousands of clones, over 70% of them singletons. Sequenced sample: blood. The receptor set was obtained from a boy aged 5-17 years who was a control in a study of pediatric ulcerative colitis. Both conserved end residues are part of each CDR3. The order of the fields is J gene, D gene, clone size, V gene, CDR3 protein, CDR3 DNA. A D gene is named only where the DNA matches it firmly. Clone sizes are given selectively: once, few, many, or a class where the clone is expanded.

J: TRBJ1-1; D: .; size: .; V: TRBV4-3; CDR3: CASSQESVHTEAFF; DNA: TGCGCCAGCAGCCAAGAATCGGTACACACTGAAGCTTTCTTT
J: TRBJ2-1; D: TRBD2; size: .; V: TRBV27; CDR3: CASSLFAGGPREQFF; DNA: TGTGCCAGCAGTTTATTCGCGGGAGGGCCCAGGGAGCAGTTCTTC
J: TRBJ1-4; D: .; size: few; V: TRBV5-1; CDR3: CASSLMPGQNEKLFF; DNA: TGCGCCAGCAGCTTGATGCCGGGACAAAATGAAAAACTGTTTTTT
J: TRBJ2-3; D: .; size: .; V: TRBV6-4; CDR3: CASSDSGEKADTQYF; DNA: TGTGCCAGCAGTGACTCAGGGGAGAAAGCGGATACGCAGTATTTT
J: TRBJ1-1; D: .; size: once; V: TRBV27; CDR3: CASSLGGEAFF; DNA: TGTGCCAGCAGTTTAGGAGGTGAAGCTTTCTTT
J: TRBJ1-3; D: .; size: .; V: TRBV5-6; CDR3: CASSPSLSGNTIYF; DNA: TGTGCCAGCAGCCCTAGCCTCTCTGGAAACACCATATATTTT
J: TRBJ1-3; D: .; size: .; V: TRBV19; CDR3: CASSATLGGNTIYF; DNA: TGTGCCAGTAGTGCAACGCTCGGCGGAAACACCATATATTTT
J: TRBJ2-4; D: .; size: .; V: TRBV9; CDR3: CASSVATVAGDKNIQYF; DNA: TGTGCCAGCAGCGTAGCTACAGTAGCAGGGGACAAAAACATTCAGTACTTC
J: TRBJ2-1; D: .; size: .; V: TRBV9; CDR3: CASSVGAGSSYNEQFF; DNA: TGTGCCAGCAGCGTAGGTGCGGGAAGCTCCTACAATGAGCAGTTCTTC
J: TRBJ1-1; D: .; size: .; V: TRBV19; CDR3: CASSIGYRGFSTEAFF; DNA: TGTGCCAGTAGTATCGGTTACCGGGGGTTTAGTACTGAAGCTTTCTTT
J: TRBJ2-3; D: TRBD2; size: .; V: TRBV7-2; CDR3: CASSFISGRGSDTQYF; DNA: TGTGCCAGCAGCTTCATTAGCGGGAGAGGGTCAGATACGCAGTATTTT
J: TRBJ2-2; D: .; size: .; V: TRBV29-1; CDR3: CSVEEDGGGTGELFF; DNA: TGCAGCGTTGAAGAAGATGGAGGGGGGACCGGGGAGCTGTTTTTT
J: TRBJ2-3; D: TRBD2; size: .; V: TRBV29-1; CDR3: CSVGQWWGLATDTQYF; DNA: TGCAGCGTTGGGCAGTGGTGGGGACTAGCCACAGATACGCAGTATTTT
J: TRBJ2-1; D: TRBD1; size: .; V: TRBV5-6; CDR3: CASSSTGAPYNEQFF; DNA: TGTGCCAGCAGCTCGACAGGGGCGCCCTACAATGAGCAGTTCTTC